This entry lists 6 T cell receptor beta chains sequenced from one sample in a study of Graves' ophthalmopathy and Graves' hyperthyroidism. RNA transcripts yielded amplified TCR beta CDR3 regions. First-round RT-PCR employed HTBI primers, with a second-round multiplex PCR after it. TCRdb fed the multiplex PCR reads into MiXCR, producing one record per CDR3 protein. The sample lists around 670,000 distinct CDR3 sequences; 35% to 50% were seen once. Sequencing used peripheral blood. These receptors all come from an adult man with Graves' ophthalmopathy.

This clonotype showed up just a few times. This chain links TRBV2 with TRBJ2-5; 14 bases agree with TRBD2. Trimming took 6 bases from V and 5 from J; bases not matched to a gene: 8. In germline, CDR1 is SNHLY, CDR2 FYNNEI. This CDR3 region has 16 residues. CDR3 DNA sequence: TGTGCCAGCAGGGGACTAGCGGGGGCCCCCAGGGAGACCCAGTACTTC. Its protein product is CASRGLAGAPRETQYF. Full variable domain (missing parts from reference TRBV2 and TRBJ2-5): EPEVTQTPSHQVTQMGQEVILRCVPISNHLYFYWYRQILGQKVEFLVSFYNNEISEKSEIFDDQFSVERPDGSNFTLKIRSTKLEDSAMYFCASRGLAGAPRETQYFGPGTRLLVL.

The gene calls are TRBV25-1 and TRBJ2-2, with D hard to call. The germline V gene has CDR1 MGHDK and CDR2 SYGVNS. CDR3 length: 17 residues. Trimming took 5 bases from V and 6 from J, leaving 22 bases between them. The CDR3 reads CASSYLLRAYQAGELFF. The CDR3 nucleotides read TGTGCCAGCAGTTACCTTCTTAGGGCCTACCAAGCCGGGGAGCTGTTTTTT. The whole variable domain, remainder taken from reference TRBV25-1 and TRBJ2-2, is EADIYQTPRYLVIGTGKKITLECSQTMGHDKMYWYQQDPGMELHLIHYSYGVNSTEKGDLSSESTVSRIRTEHFPLTLESARPSHTSQYLCASSYLLRAYQAGELFFGEGSRLTVL.

This clonotype was counted a few times. V and J are TRBV11-1 and TRBJ1-5; a possible D gene is TRBD1 (6 bases). Germline-derived CDR1 and CDR2 are SGHAT and FQDESV (reference sequence). This CDR3 region has 15 residues. Between the trimmed V and J ends, which lost 5 bases and 5 bases, there was a span of 16 bases. Here the CDR3 DNA reads TGTGCCAGCAGCCCCGGGACATCATCTTATCAGCCCCAGCATTTT. Translating it yields CASSPGTSSYQPQHF.

The rearrangement joins TRBV24-1 to TRBJ1-5; TRBD1 is a possible D gene (6 bases). Germline V gene data show CDR1 as KGHDR and CDR2 as SFDVKD. V was cut by 11 bases and J by 6 bases, with 16 bases left in between. This CDR3 contains 13 residues. The CDR3 sequence: CAIYGGRGQPQHF. The CDR3 nucleotides are TGTGCCATCTACGGGGGGCGCGGTCAGCCCCAGCATTTT.

Many counts were recorded for this clonotype. J is TRBJ1-1 and V is TRBV5-1; possibly TRBD1 for D (5 bases). V was pared by 0 bases and J by 5 bases, with 8 bases between. CDR1 and CDR2 (germline): SGHRS, YFSETQ. This CDR3 comprises 13 residues. CDR3 DNA sequence: TGCGCCAGCAGCTTGGGGGGCATAACTGAAGCTTTCTTT. Protein: CASSLGGITEAFF.

The chain uses TRBV20-1 and TRBJ2-7, with D perhaps assigned TRBD1 or TRBD2 (5 bases each). Germline assignment: CDR1 DFQATT and CDR2 SNEGSKA (reference sequence). The CDR3 totals 15 residues. The ends were cut back, 5 bases at V and 6 bases at J, with 23 bases in the middle. The CDR3: CSAPARGRATAEQYF. For the CDR3, the DNA is TGCAGTGCTCCGGCCCGGGGCAGGGCCACAGCCGAGCAGTACTTC.